These 32 T cell receptor beta chains share one sample of origin, sequenced in a study of CD39 and CD103 CD8 tumor-infiltrating T cells. Clones were sequenced by immunoSEQ multiplex PCR, and TCRdb holds only the in-frame ones, with some missing. The repertoire consists of over a thousand clones, with around three quarters occurring once and the leading ten covering roughly a quarter. Sequenced: CD39- CD103- CD8+ T cells sorted from the tumor. The subset denotes: CD103-CD39- double-negative CD45RA- CD8 T cells. All receptors derive from a human donor with ovarian cancer.

This rearrangement joins TRBV2 to TRBJ1-1; a weak D match, TRBD1 (6 bases). The CDR3 is 15 residues long. Trimming took 5 bases from V and 4 from J, leaving 17 bases between them. Germline V gene sequence: CDR1 SNHLY, CDR2 FYNNEI. Here the CDR3 DNA reads TGTGCCAGCAGTCCCCCTACAGGGTTGATCACTGAAGCTTTCTTT. Translating it yields CASSPPTGLITEAFF.

Points on this clone: Other DNA sequences in this sample translate to the same CDR3. This chain joins TRBV7-9 and TRBJ2-3; no reliable D call. The CDR3 runs 10 residues. Germline-derived CDR1 and CDR2 are SEHNR and FQNEAQ (reference sequence). V was cut by 5 bases and J by 6 bases, with 3 bases left in between. This chain's CDR3 is CASSLDTQYF. The CDR3, as DNA: TGTGCCAGCAGCCTGGATACGCAGTATTTT.

V usage is TRBV6-6 and J usage is TRBJ2-1, with D hard to call. CDR1 is MNHNY and CDR2 is SVGAGI in the germline V gene (reference sequence). The CDR3 loop spans 11 amino acids. V was pared by 2 bases and J by 7 bases, with 3 bases between. The CDR3, as DNA: TGTGCCAGCAGTTACATGAATGAGCAGTTCTTC. The encoded protein is CASSYMNEQFF.

The table lists this clone with a count of one. V is TRBV28 and J is TRBJ2-7; tentative D call: TRBD2 (6 bases). Germline lookup yields CDR1 MDHEN and CDR2 SYDVKM. V lost 6 bases, J lost 2 bases, and 11 bases lay in between. The CDR3 totals 13 residues. The CDR3: CASRKDYPYEQYF. CDR3 coding DNA: TGTGCCAGCAGAAAGGACTACCCCTACGAGCAGTACTTC.

The rearrangement uses TRBV11-1 and TRBJ1-1; D ambiguous. The CDR3 runs to 12 residues. Germline V CDR1 and CDR2: SGHAT, FQDESV (reference sequence). V lost 1 base and J lost 6, with 6 bases in between. CDR3 region: CASSLGDAEAFF. The CDR3 DNA reads as TGTGCCAGCAGCTTAGGAGACGCTGAAGCTTTCTTT.

This clone has a single count. Here the CDR3 reads CSVRTAANQPQHF. The CDR3 DNA reads as TGCAGCGTACGGACAGCTGCCAATCAGCCCCAGCATTTT. The gene calls are TRBV29-1 and TRBJ1-5; weak D call: TRBD1 (6 bases). This CDR3 is 13 amino acids long. CDR1 is SQVTM and CDR2 is ANQGSEA in the germline V gene. V gave up 6 bases and J gave up 3 bases, with 12 bases separating them.

In its sample, this clone was seen a few times. This chain links TRBV28 with TRBJ2-1; D remains ambiguous. CDR1 MDHEN and CDR2 SYDVKM come from the germline V gene. Trimming took 6 bases from V and 4 from J, leaving 13 bases between them. This CDR3 has 14 amino acids. The DNA for the CDR3 is TGTGCCAGCAGAGCGCCCAACTCATACAATGAGCAGTTCTTC. Amino acids: CASRAPNSYNEQFF.

The chain employs TRBV4-1 and TRBJ2-5; a weak D match, TRBD2 (5 bases). From germline, CDR1 is MGHRA and CDR2 YSYEKL. Trimming removed 3 bases at V and 1 base at J, with 12 bases between. The length of the CDR3 is 15 residues. The CDR3: CASSHGRGLQETQYF. The CDR3 DNA reads as TGCGCCAGCAGCCACGGTAGAGGACTCCAAGAGACCCAGTACTTC.

This rearrangement joins TRBV2 to TRBJ2-7; D may correspond to TRBD1 or TRBD2 (5 bases each). In germline, CDR1 is SNHLY, CDR2 FYNNEI. There are 16 residues in the CDR3. V dropped 10 bases and J dropped 5 bases, with 27 bases sitting between them. The CDR3: CATRDKGGRDLNEQYF. As DNA, the CDR3 is TGTGCCACCAGAGATAAAGGTGGCAGGGACCTAAACGAGCAGTACTTC.

The chain links TRBV28 to TRBJ2-1, with D maybe TRBD1 (5 bases). The CDR3 spans 16 residues. Per germline, CDR1 MDHEN and CDR2 SYDVKM. V lost 3 bases and J 0 bases, leaving 12 bases between the germline ends. In DNA form, the CDR3 reads TGTGCCAGCAGTTTGTACAGGCTGAGCTCCTACAATGAGCAGTTCTTC. This codes for CASSLYRLSSYNEQFF.

The sample holds one count of this clone. The chain carries TRBV30 and TRBJ1-1; TRBD1 is a possible D gene (5 bases). Trimming stripped 3 bases from V and 0 bases from J, with 8 bases between. In germline, CDR1 is GTSNPN, CDR2 SVGIG (reference sequence). The CDR3 runs 13 residues. CDR3 protein: CAWSLGVNTEAFF. DNA for the CDR3: TGTGCCTGGAGCCTGGGGGTGAACACTGAAGCTTTCTTT.

This chain joins TRBV5-6 and TRBJ1-1, with 8 bases matching TRBD1. The CDR3 runs 17 residues. The V and J ends lost 7 bases and 3 bases, in that order; junction bases with no gene match: 17. Germline loops: CDR1 SGHDT, CDR2 YYEEEE. The CDR3 sequence: CASGQGAVYSKDTEAFF. As DNA, the CDR3 is TGTGCCAGCGGGCAGGGGGCAGTTTATTCTAAGGACACTGAAGCTTTCTTT.

The genes are TRBV15 and TRBJ2-2, with 7 bases fitting TRBD1. CDR1 is LNHNV and CDR2 is YYDKDF in the germline V gene (reference sequence). The V gene end was trimmed by 0 bases and the J gene end by 1 base; junction bases not matched to a gene: 2. The CDR3 is made up of 16 amino acids. The CDR3 protein is CATSRDHRGNTGELFF. The CDR3 coding sequence is TGTGCCACCAGCAGAGATCACAGGGGGAACACCGGGGAGCTGTTTTTT. Combining the CDR3 with reference TRBV15 and TRBJ2-2 gives the whole variable domain DAMVIQNPRYQVTQFGKPVTLSCSQTLNHNVMYWYQQKSSQAPKLLFHYYDKDFNNEADTPDNFQSRRPNTSFCFLDIRSPGLGDTAMYLCATSRDHRGNTGELFFGEGSRLTVL.

In this sample, this clone turned up a few times. The V and J genes are TRBV9 and TRBJ1-3; weak D call: TRBD1 (5 bases). Trimming removed 3 bases from V and 0 bases from J, with 7 bases in between. Germline-derived CDR1 and CDR2 are SGDLS and YYNGEE. CDR3 length equals 14 residues. The CDR3 here is CASSEDNSGNTIYF. CDR3 sequence (DNA): TGTGCCAGCAGCGAGGACAACTCTGGAAACACCATATATTTT.

A remark on this clone: Other DNA variants within this sample encode the same CDR3. V is TRBV7-9 and J is TRBJ2-1; D is tentatively TRBD1 or TRBD2 (5 bases each). CDR3 length equals 15 residues. Trimming removed 7 bases from V and 3 bases from J, with 16 bases in between. Germline CDR1 and CDR2: SEHNR and FQNEAQ (reference sequence). The CDR3 DNA reads TGTGCCAGCATACTTACAGGAGGCGTCTACAATGAGCAGTTCTTC. Translating gives CASILTGGVYNEQFF.

The rearrangement joins TRBV14 to TRBJ2-3; no reliable D call. The CDR3 loop spans 13 amino acids. Trimming stripped 2 bases from V and 8 bases from J, with 11 bases between. CDR1 SGHDN and CDR2 FVKESK come from the germline V gene. The CDR3 DNA is TGTGCCAGCAGCCAAAGTTTTGGGGTTACGCAGTATTTT. Translating gives CASSQSFGVTQYF.

V usage is TRBV4-1 and J usage is TRBJ1-2, with TRBD1 identical over 7 bases. CDR3 size: 15 residues. Trimming removed 0 bases from V and 5 bases from J; junction bases left unmatched: 6. Germline loops: CDR1 MGHRA, CDR2 YSYEKL. The CDR3 nucleotides are TGCGCCAGCAGCCAAGATTGGGGGACAGCATATGGCTACACCTTC. Translated: CASSQDWGTAYGYTF.

The chain links TRBV2 to TRBJ2-5, with D maybe TRBD2 (5 bases). Trimming took off 6 bases at V and 5 bases at J, with 22 bases between the two ends. Germline V gene sequence: CDR1 SNHLY, CDR2 FYNNEI. CDR3 size: 16 residues. This CDR3 is CASSPQRHIKRETQYF. The CDR3 nucleotides read TGTGCCAGCAGCCCTCAGCGGCACATAAAACGGGAGACCCAGTACTTC.

This chain joins TRBV19 and TRBJ1-1; no firm D call. CDR3 length: 13 amino acids. Germline lookup yields CDR1 LNHDA and CDR2 SQIVND (reference sequence). V lost 5 bases and J lost 1, with 8 bases in between. CDR3 coding DNA: TGTGCCAGTAGTTATTTTGGGAACACTGAAGCTTTCTTT. It encodes CASSYFGNTEAFF.

The chain has TRBV7-2 and TRBJ1-5; D is possibly TRBD1 (5 bases). CDR3 length equals 14 residues. Germline assignment: CDR1 SGHTA and CDR2 FQGNSA. Trimming took 0 bases from V and 5 from J, leaving 8 bases between them. The CDR3 loop reads CASSLAVGDQPQHF. The CDR3 coding sequence is TGTGCCAGCAGCTTAGCGGTGGGGGATCAGCCCCAGCATTTT.

The chain has TRBV7-8 and TRBJ2-1; TRBD2 matches at 13 bases. CDR1 and CDR2 (germline): SGHVS, FQNEAQ. The V gene end was trimmed by 6 bases and the J gene end by 9 bases; junction bases not matched to a gene: 11. The CDR3 runs 16 residues. The CDR3 nucleotides read TGTGCCAGCAGTTTAACTAGCGGGGGGGCCCGCGGTGAGCAGTTCTTC. Translating gives CASSLTSGGARGEQFF.

CDR3 amino acids: CATSSDRATNEKLFF. The CDR3 DNA reads TGTGCCACCAGCAGTGACCGAGCAACTAATGAAAAACTGTTTTTT. V and J are TRBV15 and TRBJ1-4; D gene unclear. The CDR3 has 15 amino acids. Germline V CDR1 and CDR2: LNHNV, YYDKDF (reference sequence). V was pared by 3 bases and J by 0 bases, with 8 bases between.

The J gene is TRBJ2-1, the V gene TRBV27; D call uncertain. V lost 4 bases to trimming and J lost 8 bases, with 9 bases between them. Germline CDR1 reads MNHEY; CDR2 reads SMNVEV (reference sequence). The CDR3 has 12 residues. The chain's CDR3 is CASSSSPDEQFF. CDR3 in DNA: TGTGCCAGCAGTTCATCACCCGATGAGCAGTTCTTC.

The chain is built from TRBV27 and TRBJ2-7, with 7 bases fitting TRBD1. The CDR3 is made up of 16 amino acids. The J segment lost 2 bases and the V segment lost 1 base, leaving 8 bases of the junction unmatched. Germline V gives CDR1 MNHEY, CDR2 SMNVEV (reference sequence). DNA for the CDR3: TGTGCCAGCAGTTTATACCCGGGACAGAGAACCTACGAGCAGTACTTC. The encoded protein is CASSLYPGQRTYEQYF.

V is TRBV5-4 and J is TRBJ2-7; TRBD2 is a possible D gene (6 bases). CDR1 is SGHNT, CDR2 YYREEE, per germline (reference sequence). Trimming took 4 bases from V and 2 from J, leaving 13 bases between them. CDR3 length: 14 residues. CDR3: CASSDDWGAYEQYF. CDR3 nucleotide sequence: TGTGCCAGCAGCGACGACTGGGGGGCCTACGAGCAGTACTTC.

The chain couples TRBV4-2 to TRBJ2-1, with a possible D match to TRBD2 (6 bases). This CDR3 has 13 residues. The V gene lost 4 bases and the J gene lost 8 bases, with 12 bases spanning the gap. CDR1 LGHNA and CDR2 YNFKEQ come from the germline V gene. The CDR3 DNA is TGTGCCAGCAGCCCGGACGGGGGTGATGAGCAGTTCTTC. Translated, it gives CASSPDGGDEQFF.

This CDR3 is CASSGRDGTGELFF. The CDR3 nucleotides read TGCGCCAGCTCGGGGAGGGATGGCACCGGGGAGCTGTTTTTT. The rearrangement links TRBV5-1 to TRBJ2-2; 7 bases are a match to TRBD2. Losses at the gene ends were 7 bases for V and 4 bases for J; bases not matched to a gene: 7. The CDR3 sequence is 14 residues long. Germline V gene data show CDR1 as SGHRS and CDR2 as YFSETQ.

The sample holds one count of this clone. The rearrangement uses TRBV6-1 and TRBJ2-7; 7 nucleotides align to TRBD2. J lost 7 bases, V lost 6 bases, and 9 bases had no gene match. This CDR3 comprises 13 residues. The germline V gene encodes CDR1 MNHNS and CDR2 SASEGT. Written as DNA, the CDR3 is TGTGCCAGCAGCCCCGGGACCGGGGGGGAGCAGTACTTC. As protein: CASSPGTGGEQYF.

The J gene is TRBJ2-1, the V gene TRBV29-1; D is possibly TRBD1 or TRBD2 (5 bases each). Per the germline V gene, CDR1 is SQVTM and CDR2 is ANQGSEA. V was shortened by 0 bases and J by 0 bases, with 12 bases between the two germline ends. The CDR3 has 16 amino acids. CDR3 protein: CSVEDPGQSSYNEQFF. CDR3 DNA: TGCAGCGTTGAAGATCCGGGGCAGAGCTCCTACAATGAGCAGTTCTTC.

The V and J genes are TRBV11-3 and TRBJ2-1; D is ambiguous. There are 13 residues in the CDR3. V was pared by 1 base and J by 2 bases, with 3 bases between. CDR1 and CDR2 from the germline V gene are SGHNT and YENEEA. CDR3 coding DNA: TGTGCCAGCAGCTTAGTTCCCTACAATGAGCAGTTCTTC. It is translated as CASSLVPYNEQFF.

This clone appeared a single time. The gene calls are TRBV6-1 and TRBJ2-3; no clear D. The germline V gene has CDR1 MNHNS and CDR2 SASEGT. This CDR3 contains 13 residues. V gave up 11 bases and J gave up 0 bases, with 12 bases separating them. Here the CDR3 DNA reads TGTGCCCTGCAGACGGACAGCACAGATACGCAGTATTTT. Protein product: CALQTDSTDTQYF.

This clone showed up just a few times. The gene calls are TRBV9 and TRBJ2-1, with TRBD2 matching 11 bases. Germline trimming cut 4 bases from V and 10 bases from J; bases unmatched to any gene: 7. There are 14 residues in the CDR3. From germline, CDR1 is SGDLS and CDR2 YYNGEE. CDR3 in amino acids: CASSPGGTSGEQFF. The CDR3 region has the DNA TGTGCCAGCAGCCCAGGGGGGACTAGCGGCGAGCAGTTCTTC.